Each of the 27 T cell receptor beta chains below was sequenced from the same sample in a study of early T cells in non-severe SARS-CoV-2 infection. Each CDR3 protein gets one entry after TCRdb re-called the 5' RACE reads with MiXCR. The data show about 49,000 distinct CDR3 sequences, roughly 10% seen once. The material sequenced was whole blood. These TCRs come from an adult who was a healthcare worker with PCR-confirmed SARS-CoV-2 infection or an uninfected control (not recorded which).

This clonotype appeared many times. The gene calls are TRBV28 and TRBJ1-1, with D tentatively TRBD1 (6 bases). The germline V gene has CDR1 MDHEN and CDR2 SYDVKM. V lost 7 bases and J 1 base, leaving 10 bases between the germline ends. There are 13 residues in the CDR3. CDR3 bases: TGTGCCAGCACCTGGGACAAGAACACTGAAGCTTTCTTT. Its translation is CASTWDKNTEAFF.

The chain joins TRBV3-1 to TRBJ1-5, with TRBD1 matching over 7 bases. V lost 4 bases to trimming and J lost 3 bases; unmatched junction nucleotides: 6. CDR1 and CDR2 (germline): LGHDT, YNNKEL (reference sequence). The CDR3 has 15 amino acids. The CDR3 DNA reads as TGTGCCAGCAGCCTTACAGGGGCACTCAATCAGCCCCAGCATTTT. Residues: CASSLTGALNQPQHF.

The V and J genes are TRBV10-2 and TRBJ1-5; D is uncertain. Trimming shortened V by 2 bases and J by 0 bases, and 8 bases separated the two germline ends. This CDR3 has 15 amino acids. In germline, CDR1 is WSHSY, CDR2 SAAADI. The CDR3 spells CASSEAALSNQPQHF. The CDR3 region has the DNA TGCGCCAGCAGTGAGGCGGCCCTTAGCAATCAGCCCCAGCATTTT.

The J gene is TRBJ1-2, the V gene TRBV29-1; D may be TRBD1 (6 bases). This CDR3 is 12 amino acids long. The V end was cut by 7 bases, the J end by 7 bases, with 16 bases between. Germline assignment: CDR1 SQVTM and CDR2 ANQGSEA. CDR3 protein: CSAITGRGGYTF. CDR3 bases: TGCAGCGCCATAACAGGGCGTGGTGGCTACACCTTC.

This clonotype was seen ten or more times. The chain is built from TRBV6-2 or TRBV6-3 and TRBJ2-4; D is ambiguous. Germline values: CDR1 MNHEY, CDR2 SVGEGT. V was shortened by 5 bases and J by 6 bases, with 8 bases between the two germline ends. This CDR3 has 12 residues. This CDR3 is CASSTTLNIQYF. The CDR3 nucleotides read TGTGCCAGCAGTACGACTTTAAACATTCAGTACTTC.

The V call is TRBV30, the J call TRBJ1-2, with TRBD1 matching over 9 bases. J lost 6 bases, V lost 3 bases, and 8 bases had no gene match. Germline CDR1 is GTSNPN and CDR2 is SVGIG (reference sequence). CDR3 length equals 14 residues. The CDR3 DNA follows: TGTGCCTGGAGCCGCGGACAGGGGTTAGATGGCTACACCTTC. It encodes CAWSRGQGLDGYTF.

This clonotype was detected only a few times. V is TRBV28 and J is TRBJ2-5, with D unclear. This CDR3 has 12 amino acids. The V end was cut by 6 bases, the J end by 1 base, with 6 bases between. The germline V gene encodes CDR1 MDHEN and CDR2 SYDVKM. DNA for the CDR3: TGTGCCAGCAGGACGGCCCAAGAGACCCAGTACTTC. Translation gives CASRTAQETQYF. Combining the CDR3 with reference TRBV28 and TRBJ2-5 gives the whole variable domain DVKVTQSSRYLVKRTGEKVFLECVQDMDHENMFWYRQDPGLGLRLIYFSYDVKMKEKGDIPEGYSVSREKKERFSLILESASTNQTSMYLCASRTAQETQYFGPGTRLLVL.

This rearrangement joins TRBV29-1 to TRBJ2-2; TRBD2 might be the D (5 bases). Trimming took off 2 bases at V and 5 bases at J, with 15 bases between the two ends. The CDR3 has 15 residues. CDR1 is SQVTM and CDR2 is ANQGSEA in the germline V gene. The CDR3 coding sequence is TGCAGCGTTGAAACGGACGGACTTGTAACCGGGGAGCTGTTTTTT. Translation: CSVETDGLVTGELFF.

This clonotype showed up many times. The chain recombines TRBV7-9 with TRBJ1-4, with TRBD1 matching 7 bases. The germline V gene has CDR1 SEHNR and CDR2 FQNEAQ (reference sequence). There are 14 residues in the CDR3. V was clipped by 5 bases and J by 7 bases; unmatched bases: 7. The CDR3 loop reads CASSAGGGVEKLFF. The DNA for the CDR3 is TGTGCCAGCAGCGCAGGGGGAGGAGTTGAAAAACTGTTTTTT. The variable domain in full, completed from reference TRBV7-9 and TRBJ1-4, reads DTGVSQNPRHKITKRGQNVTFRCDPISEHNRLYWYRQTLGQGPEFLTYFQNEAQLEKSRLLSDRFSAERPKGSFSTLEIQRTEQGDSAMYLCASSAGGGVEKLFFGSGTQLSVL.

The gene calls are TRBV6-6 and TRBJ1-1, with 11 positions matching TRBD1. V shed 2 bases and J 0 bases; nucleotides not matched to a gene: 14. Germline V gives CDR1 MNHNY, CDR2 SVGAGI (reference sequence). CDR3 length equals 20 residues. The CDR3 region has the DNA TGTGCCAGCAGTTACGCAGTTCGGAGGACAGGGGGCGCGATGAACACTGAAGCTTTCTTT. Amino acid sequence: CASSYAVRRTGGAMNTEAFF.

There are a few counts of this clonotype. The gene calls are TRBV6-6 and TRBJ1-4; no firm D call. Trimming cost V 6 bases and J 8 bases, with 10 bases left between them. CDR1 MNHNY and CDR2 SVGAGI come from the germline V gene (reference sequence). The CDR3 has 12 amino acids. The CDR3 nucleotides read TGTGCCAGCAGAGTAGACATAGAAAAACTGTTTTTT. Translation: CASRVDIEKLFF.

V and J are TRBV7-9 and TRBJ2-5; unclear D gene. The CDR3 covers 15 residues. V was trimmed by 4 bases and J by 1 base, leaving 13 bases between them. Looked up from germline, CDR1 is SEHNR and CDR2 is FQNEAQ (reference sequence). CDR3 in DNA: TGTGCCAGCAGCTCGCACCCGACGGGCCAAGAGACCCAGTACTTC. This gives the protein CASSSHPTGQETQYF.

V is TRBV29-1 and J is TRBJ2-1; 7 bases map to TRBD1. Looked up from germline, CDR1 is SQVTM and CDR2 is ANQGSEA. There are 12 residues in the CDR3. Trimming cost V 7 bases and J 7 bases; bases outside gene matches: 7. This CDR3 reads CSAGAGGNEQFF. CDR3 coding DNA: TGCAGCGCCGGGGCAGGGGGAAATGAGCAGTTCTTC.

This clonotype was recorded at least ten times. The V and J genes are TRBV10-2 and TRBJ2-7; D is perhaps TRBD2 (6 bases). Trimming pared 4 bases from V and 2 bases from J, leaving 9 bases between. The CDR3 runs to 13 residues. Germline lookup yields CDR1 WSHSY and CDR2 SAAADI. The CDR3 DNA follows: TGCGCCAGCAGTGGACTAGGCGCCTACGAGCAGTACTTC. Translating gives CASSGLGAYEQYF.

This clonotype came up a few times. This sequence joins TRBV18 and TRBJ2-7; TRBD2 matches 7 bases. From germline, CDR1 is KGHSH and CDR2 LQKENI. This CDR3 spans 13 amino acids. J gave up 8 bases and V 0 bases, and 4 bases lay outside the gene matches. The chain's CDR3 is CASSPPATSKQYF. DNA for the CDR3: TGTGCCAGCTCACCACCGGCGACTAGCAAGCAGTACTTC. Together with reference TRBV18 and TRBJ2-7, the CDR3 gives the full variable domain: NAGVMQNPRHLVRRRGQEARLRCSPMKGHSHVYWYRQLPEEGLKFMVYLQKENIIDESGMPKERFSAEFPKEGPSILRIQQVVRGDSAAYFCASSPPATSKQYFGPGTRLTVT.

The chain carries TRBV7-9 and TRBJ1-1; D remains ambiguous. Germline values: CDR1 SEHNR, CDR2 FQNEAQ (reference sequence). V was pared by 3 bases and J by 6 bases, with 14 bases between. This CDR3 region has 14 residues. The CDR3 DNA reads TGTGCCAGCAGCTTTACCTTAGATGTACCTGAAGCTTTCTTT. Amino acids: CASSFTLDVPEAFF.

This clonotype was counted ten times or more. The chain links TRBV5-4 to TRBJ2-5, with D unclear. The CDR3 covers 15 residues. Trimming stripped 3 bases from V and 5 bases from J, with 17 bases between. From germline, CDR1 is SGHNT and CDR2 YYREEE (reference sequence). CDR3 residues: CASSSTPGPAETQYF. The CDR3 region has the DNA TGTGCCAGCAGCTCGACGCCCGGGCCAGCGGAGACCCAGTACTTC. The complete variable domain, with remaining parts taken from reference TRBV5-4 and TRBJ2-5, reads ETGVTQSPTHLIKTRGQQVTLRCSSQSGHNTVSWYQQALGQGPQFIFQYYREEENGRGNFPPRFSGLQFPNYSSELNVNALELDDSALYLCASSSTPGPAETQYFGPGTRLLVL.

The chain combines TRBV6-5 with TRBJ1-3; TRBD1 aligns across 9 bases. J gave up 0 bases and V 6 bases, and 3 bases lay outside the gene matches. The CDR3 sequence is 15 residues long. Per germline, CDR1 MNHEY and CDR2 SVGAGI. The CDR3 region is CASSETGGSGNTIYF. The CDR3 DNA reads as TGTGCCAGCAGCGAGACAGGGGGCTCTGGAAACACCATATATTTT.

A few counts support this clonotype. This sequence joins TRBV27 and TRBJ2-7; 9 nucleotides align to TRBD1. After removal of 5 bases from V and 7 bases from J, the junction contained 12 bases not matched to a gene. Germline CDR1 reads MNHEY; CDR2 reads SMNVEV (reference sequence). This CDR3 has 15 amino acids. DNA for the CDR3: TGTGCCAGCAGTCTCTCCGGGACAGGGCTAGTGGAGCAGTACTTC. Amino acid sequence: CASSLSGTGLVEQYF.

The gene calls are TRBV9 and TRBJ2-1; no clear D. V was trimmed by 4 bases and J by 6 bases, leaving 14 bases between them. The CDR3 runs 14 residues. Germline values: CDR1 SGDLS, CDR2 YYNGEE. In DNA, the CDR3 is TGTGCCAGCAGCCCCCGAAGAAGGGTCAATGAGCAGTTCTTC. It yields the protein CASSPRRRVNEQFF.

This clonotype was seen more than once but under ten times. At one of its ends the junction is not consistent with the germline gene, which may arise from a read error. CDR3 DNA sequence: TGCAGTGCTAGAGTAGGGGACGGAGGTGCCCTTAACACTCAGTACTTC. Amino acids: CSARVGDGGALNTQYF. V gene TRBV20-1 combines with J gene TRBJ2-4; D tentatively fits TRBD1 or TRBD2 (5 bases each). CDR1 and CDR2 from the germline V gene are DFQATT and SNEGSKA (reference sequence). The CDR3 totals 16 residues.

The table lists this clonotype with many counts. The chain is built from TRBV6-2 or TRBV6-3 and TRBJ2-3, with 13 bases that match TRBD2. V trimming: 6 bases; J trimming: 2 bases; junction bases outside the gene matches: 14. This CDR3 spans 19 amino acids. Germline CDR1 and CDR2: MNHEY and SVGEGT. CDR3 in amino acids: CASSYKGLAGVGYTDTQYF. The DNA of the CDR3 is TGTGCCAGCAGCTACAAAGGACTAGCGGGAGTAGGGTACACAGATACGCAGTATTTT.

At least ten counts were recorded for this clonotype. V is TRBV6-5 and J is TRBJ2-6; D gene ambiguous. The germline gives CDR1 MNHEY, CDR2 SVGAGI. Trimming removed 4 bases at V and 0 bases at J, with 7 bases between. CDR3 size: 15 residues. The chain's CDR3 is CASSLASSGANVLTF. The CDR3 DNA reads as TGTGCCAGCAGTTTGGCGAGCTCTGGGGCCAACGTCCTGACTTTC.

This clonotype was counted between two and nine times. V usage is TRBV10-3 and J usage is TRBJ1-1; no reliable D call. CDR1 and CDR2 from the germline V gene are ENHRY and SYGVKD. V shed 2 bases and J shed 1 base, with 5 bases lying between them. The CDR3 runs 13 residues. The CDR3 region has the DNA TGTGCCATCAGTGAGATAGAGAACACTGAAGCTTTCTTT. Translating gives CAISEIENTEAFF.

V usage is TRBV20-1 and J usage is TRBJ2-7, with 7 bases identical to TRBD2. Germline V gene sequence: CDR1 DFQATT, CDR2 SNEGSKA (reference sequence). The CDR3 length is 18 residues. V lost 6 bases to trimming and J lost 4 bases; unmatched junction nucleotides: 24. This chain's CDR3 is CSAPDFQRAGGTGYEQYF. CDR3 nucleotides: TGCAGTGCCCCTGACTTCCAGCGGGCCGGGGGGACCGGGTACGAGCAGTACTTC.

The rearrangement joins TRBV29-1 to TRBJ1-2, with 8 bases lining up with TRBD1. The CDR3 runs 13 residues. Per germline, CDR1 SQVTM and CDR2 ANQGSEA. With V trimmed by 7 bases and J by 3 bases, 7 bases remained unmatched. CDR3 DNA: TGCAGCGCTACGGACAGGGCGGACTATGGCTACACCTTC. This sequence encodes CSATDRADYGYTF.

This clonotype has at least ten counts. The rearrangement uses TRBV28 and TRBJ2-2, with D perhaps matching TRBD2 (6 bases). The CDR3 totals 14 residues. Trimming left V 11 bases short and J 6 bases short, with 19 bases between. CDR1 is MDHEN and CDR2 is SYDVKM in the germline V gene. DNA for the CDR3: TGTGCCTCTACCCCGGGGGTTCTAGCCGGGGAGCTGTTTTTT. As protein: CASTPGVLAGELFF.